Presented here are 21 T cell receptor beta chains from one specimen sequenced in a study of Graves' ophthalmopathy and Graves' hyperthyroidism. RNA transcripts were the template, and TCR beta CDR3 regions were amplified from them. HTBI primers primed a first-round RT-PCR, and a second-round multiplex PCR followed. In TCRdb, the multiplex PCR reads were re-called with MiXCR into one record per CDR3 protein. This table holds about 740,000 distinct CDR3 sequences, roughly two fifths found once. Sequenced: peripheral blood. Receptor source: an adult man with Graves' ophthalmopathy.

This chain's CDR3 is CASSTRAGQPQHF. As DNA, the CDR3 is TGTGCCAGTAGTACACGGGCTGGGCAGCCCCAGCATTTT. This sequence joins TRBV19 and TRBJ1-5, with D uncertain. CDR3 length: 13 residues. CDR1 and CDR2 (germline): LNHDA, SQIVND (reference sequence). Trimming pared 4 bases from V and 7 bases from J, leaving 11 bases between.

This clonotype was found many times. The chain is built from TRBV7-9 and TRBJ1-2; D uncertain. Trimming shortened V by 3 bases and J by 5 bases, and 16 bases separated the two germline ends. The V gene's germline CDR1 is SEHNR and CDR2 FQNEAQ (reference sequence). This CDR3 is built from 15 residues. CDR3 protein: CASSLAPIGEYGYTF. The CDR3 DNA reads as TGTGCCAGCAGCTTGGCCCCTATCGGGGAATATGGCTACACCTTC.

The chain joins TRBV5-4 to TRBJ2-2; D unresolved. The CDR3 spans 15 residues. The germline V gene has CDR1 SGHNT and CDR2 YYREEE (reference sequence). Trimming removed 0 bases at V and 1 base at J, with 7 bases between. The CDR3 is CASSLVGKNTGELFF. The CDR3 DNA sequence: TGTGCCAGCAGCTTGGTGGGGAAGAACACCGGGGAGCTGTTTTTT.

The chain joins TRBV20-1 to TRBJ1-5; 10 bases align to TRBD1. Germline V gives CDR1 DFQATT, CDR2 SNEGSKA (reference sequence). This CDR3 has 16 residues. J lost 4 bases, V lost 3 bases, and 9 bases had no gene match. The CDR3 is CSASPIGQGENQPQHF. The CDR3 DNA sequence: TGCAGTGCTAGTCCCATCGGACAGGGGGAAAATCAGCCCCAGCATTTT.

In this sample, this clonotype turned up a few times. The chain is built from TRBV2 and TRBJ2-7; weak D call: TRBD1 (6 bases). There are 18 residues in the CDR3. Germline V gene data show CDR1 as SNHLY and CDR2 as FYNNEI. V was trimmed by 5 bases and J by 4 bases, leaving 27 bases between them. In nucleotides, the CDR3 is TGTGCCAGCAGTCCAACGAGCCGGGACACCAACGACCTTTACGAGCAGTACTTC. Its translation: CASSPTSRDTNDLYEQYF.

The chain links TRBV20-1 to TRBJ2-3; 8 nucleotides line up with TRBD2. Germline values: CDR1 DFQATT, CDR2 SNEGSKA (reference sequence). The CDR3 consists of 16 residues. V lost 0 bases, J lost 4 bases, and 9 bases stayed unmatched. CDR3 nucleotides: TGCAGTGCTAGAGAGGCCTCCAGCGGGAGACCAGATACGCAGTATTTT. This gives the protein CSAREASSGRPDTQYF.

The chain employs TRBV9 and TRBJ1-3, with no clear D. CDR3 size: 16 residues. CDR1 is SGDLS and CDR2 is YYNGEE in the germline V gene. V dropped 5 bases and J dropped 4 bases, with 19 bases sitting between them. The CDR3 sequence: CASSSPVGVPGNTIYF. For the CDR3, the DNA is TGTGCCAGCAGTTCACCCGTCGGGGTTCCAGGAAACACCATATATTTT.

On this clonotype itself: An end of the junction differs from the germline gene, which may be a read error. The chain combines TRBV10-3 with TRBJ1-1; a possible D gene is TRBD1 (5 bases). CDR1 and CDR2 from the germline V gene are ENHRY and SYGVKD. There are 15 residues in the CDR3. The CDR3 reads CASSYLGTENTEAFF. As DNA, the CDR3 is TGTGCCAGCAGTTACCTGGGGACGGAGAACACTGAAGCTTTCTTT.

This clonotype came up a few times. This sequence joins TRBV6-5 and TRBJ2-7; 8 nucleotides line up with TRBD1. Unmatched junction bases numbered 8, after V lost 5 bases and J lost 2 bases. From germline, CDR1 is MNHEY and CDR2 SVGAGI. This CDR3 comprises 15 residues. CDR3 residues: CASSPGTGTAYEQYF. CDR3 DNA sequence: TGTGCCAGCAGTCCAGGGACAGGAACCGCCTACGAGCAGTACTTC.

The chain joins TRBV5-8 to TRBJ1-2, with 8 nucleotides matching TRBD1. V shed 5 bases and J 6 bases; nucleotides not matched to a gene: 3. CDR1 is SGHTS and CDR2 is YDEGEE in the germline V gene. This CDR3 region has 12 residues. CDR3 nucleotide sequence: TGTGCCAGCAGGGTGACAGGGGATGGCTACACCTTC. Encoded protein: CASRVTGDGYTF.

This clonotype was observed many times. The chain links TRBV2 to TRBJ2-5; no clear D gene. Deletions cut 1 base from V and 2 bases from J, with 8 bases between. CDR3 size: 14 residues. Germline V gene data show CDR1 as SNHLY and CDR2 as FYNNEI. CDR3 sequence (DNA): TGTGCCAGCAGTGAAGACCAGGCGCAAGAGACCCAGTACTTC. It codes for CASSEDQAQETQYF.

This sequence joins TRBV7-9 and TRBJ2-5, with 11 positions matching TRBD1. This CDR3 spans 20 amino acids. CDR1 SEHNR and CDR2 FQNEAQ come from the germline V gene (reference sequence). V shed 5 bases and J 4 bases; nucleotides not matched to a gene: 21. The DNA for the CDR3 is TGTGCCAGCAGCCCCCGTCCAGGTCGGGACAGGGGGATTCTAGTAGAGACCCAGTACTTC. Translated: CASSPRPGRDRGILVETQYF.

This clonotype appeared a few times. V gene TRBV25-1 combines with J gene TRBJ2-2, with 7 bases lining up with TRBD1. Trimming removed 2 bases from V and 4 bases from J; junction bases left unmatched: 10. Germline V lookup: CDR1 MGHDK, CDR2 SYGVNS. This CDR3 has 17 amino acids. CDR3 bases: TGTGCCAGCAGTGAACGACAGGGTCTAACCCCCACCGGGGAGCTGTTTTTT. Amino acids: CASSERQGLTPTGELFF.

This clonotype was picked up many times. The CDR3 DNA follows: TGTGCCACCAGCAGAGGCTCACAGAACACTGAAGCTTTCTTT. Translation gives CATSRGSQNTEAFF. The V and J genes are TRBV15 and TRBJ1-1; unclear D gene. V lost 1 base and J 1 base, leaving 7 bases between the germline ends. This CDR3 region has 14 residues. CDR1 and CDR2 from the germline V gene are LNHNV and YYDKDF (reference sequence).

A few counts support this clonotype. The chain uses TRBV7-9 and TRBJ2-2; D gene uncertain. The length of the CDR3 is 16 residues. The V gene's germline CDR1 is SEHNR and CDR2 FQNEAQ (reference sequence). V lost 5 bases, J lost 0 bases, and 13 bases lay in between. This chain's CDR3 is CASSPQPDANTGELFF. CDR3 sequence (DNA): TGTGCCAGCAGCCCGCAGCCGGACGCGAACACCGGGGAGCTGTTTTTT.

Note on this clonotype: Mismatch with germline at one junction end may stem from a read error. The rearrangement links TRBV10-3 to TRBJ1-5; a possible D gene is TRBD1 (5 bases). Germline values: CDR1 ENHRY, CDR2 SYGVKD. The CDR3 runs to 14 residues. CDR3 loop: CASSLPGAGQPQHF. The CDR3 nucleotides are TGTGCCAGCAGTTTGCCCGGGGCTGGTCAGCCCCAGCATTTT.

The CDR3 loop reads CASSSLGPLTGEAFF. The CDR3 DNA is TGTGCCAGTAGTTCGCTGGGACCGCTAACGGGTGAAGCTTTCTTT. The chain couples TRBV19 to TRBJ1-1; possibly TRBD1 for D (5 bases). Trimming cost V 5 bases and J 7 bases, with 20 bases left between them. The CDR3 length is 15 residues. The germline V gene encodes CDR1 LNHDA and CDR2 SQIVND (reference sequence).

V and J are TRBV29-1 and TRBJ2-6, with D tentatively TRBD1 (6 bases). Deletions cut 8 bases from V and 3 bases from J, with 14 bases between. The germline V gene encodes CDR1 SQVTM and CDR2 ANQGSEA. The CDR3 sequence is 14 residues long. The CDR3 sequence is CSLGQGSGANVLTF. The CDR3 coding sequence is TGCAGCTTAGGTCAGGGGAGTGGGGCCAACGTCCTGACTTTC.

In its sample, this clonotype was seen a few times. V gene TRBV9 combines with J gene TRBJ1-5; weak D call: TRBD1 (5 bases). V lost 5 bases and J 1 base, leaving 10 bases between the germline ends. The CDR3 loop spans 14 amino acids. The germline V gene encodes CDR1 SGDLS and CDR2 YYNGEE. DNA of the CDR3: TGTGCCAGCAGTGCGACAGCCAGCAATCAGCCCCAGCATTTT. This encodes CASSATASNQPQHF.

The chain combines TRBV29-1 with TRBJ1-2, with 12 bases that match TRBD1. The CDR3 extends over 15 amino acids. CDR1 is SQVTM and CDR2 is ANQGSEA in the germline V gene. V was pared by 7 bases and J by 3 bases, with 9 bases of the junction left unmatched. DNA of the CDR3: TGCAGCGGCCGGGACAGGGGGCTTGCGGACTATGGCTACACCTTC. Protein sequence: CSGRDRGLADYGYTF.

This clonotype was picked up many times. Here the CDR3 reads CASSGGTGVSNYGYTF. The CDR3 nucleotides are TGCGCCAGCAGTGGCGGGACAGGGGTCTCAAACTATGGCTACACCTTC. The rearrangement links TRBV10-2 to TRBJ1-2, with TRBD1 matching 10 bases. CDR1 and CDR2 from the germline V gene are WSHSY and SAAADI. The CDR3 loop spans 16 amino acids. V dropped 4 bases and J dropped 2; count of bases not matched to a gene: 7.